This entry features one T cell receptor (beta chain) sequence. The antigen remains unidentified. Other nucleotide sequences from this sample produce the same CDR3. The data derive from a study of Ad26.COV2.S vaccination and SARS-CoV-2 variants. At the level of the study: The vaccine Ad26.COV2.S was put into the muscle once, or twice with 56 days between. General study results and limits: Vaccinees displayed broader spike-specific TCR repertoires than placebo recipients. Marked by substantial breadth, spike-specific CD8+ and CD4+ T cell responses were reportedly seen after vaccination.

This table comes from immunoSEQ multiplex PCR, and its TCRdb copy is limited to in-frame clones, with some not included. The sample gives some 450,000 clones, 90% of which show up once; about 4.5% is in the top ten. This CDR3 is built from 11 residues. V lost 1 base and J lost 3, with 4 bases in between. Germline loops: CDR1 DFQATT, CDR2 SNEGSKA (reference sequence). Treatment here: around 19 received Ad26.COV2.S at low or high dose, single or two shots; roughly five received placebo; per-sample allocation not given. The samples date from day 63 after the first vaccine or placebo injection. Immunization relied on an Ad26 vector, which expressed Wuhan-strain SARS-CoV-2 spike.

V usage is TRBV20-1 and J usage is TRBJ2-7; no firm D call. This TCR derives from a person between 18 and 65 years old who received the Ad26.COV2.S COVID-19 vaccine or a placebo. This specimen consisted of peripheral blood, obtained in a trial of Ad26.COV2.S vaccine versus placebo. The CDR3 sequence is CSARGDYEQYF. In nucleotides, the CDR3 is TGCAGTGCTAGAGGGGACTACGAGCAGTACTTC.